This T cell receptor (beta chain) derives from a study of metastatic and nonmetastatic thyroid tumors. Each patient came to thyroid surgery without any prior treatment (of any kind). This clone was recorded many times. Its antigen is as yet unknown. General study findings and limits: For both blood and tumor, malignant thyroid tumors reportedly showed significantly higher TCR beta diversity than benign nodules did.

TCRdb reprocessed the PCR reads via MiXCR. Found here are over 20,000 clones, roughly a sixth of them singletons; the top ten hold more than 9%. Germline CDR1 and CDR2: LGHDT and YNNKEL (reference sequence). There are 15 residues in the CDR3. Trimming removed 1 base at V and 7 bases at J, with 16 bases between. The sample comprised tumor tissue. The genes are TRBV3-1 and TRBJ1-2, with TRBD1 as a possible D gene (5 bases). The clonotype originates from a female donor with papillary thyroid cancer or a benign thyroid nodule (not recorded which). Some clones in this sample may be carry-over from other donors' samples. CDR3 nucleotide sequence: TGTGCCAGCAGCCAAGCCGCAGGGAGGGGCTTTGGCTACACCTTC. Translated: CASSQAAGRGFGYTF. The full variable domain, completed using reference TRBV3-1 and TRBJ1-2, is DTAVSQTPKYLVTQMGNDKSIKCEQNLGHDTMYWYKQDSKKFLKIMFSYNNKELIINETVPNRFSPKSPDKAHLNLHINSLELGDSAVYFCASSQAAGRGFGYTFGSGTRLTVV.